The 5 T cell receptor beta chains presented below share a single source sample, sequenced in a study of regulatory T cells in long-lasting Graves disease. In building TCR beta libraries, iRepertoire HTBI primers were used together with Arm-PCR of CDR3 regions. TCRdb analysed the multiplex PCR reads with MiXCR anew, one entry per CDR3 protein. The data show hundreds of thousands of distinct CDR3 sequences, approximately 31% seen once. Time point reported: persistent/refractory GD, antithyroid drugs over 5 years with positive TRAb. Generation of the TCR library employed RNA extracted from PBMCs. The sequencing used peripheral blood mononuclear cells (PBMCs), collected when the disease was refractory, from a patient treated with antithyroid drugs. These receptors all stem from a female donor with Graves disease.

This clonotype was counted a few times. V is TRBV28 and J is TRBJ1-3; 9 nucleotides align to TRBD1. The germline V gene encodes CDR1 MDHEN and CDR2 SYDVKM. The CDR3 extends over 15 amino acids. The V segment lost 5 bases and the J segment 4 bases; nucleotides outside the gene matches: 6. The CDR3 loop is CASSQPGQGGNTIYF. The DNA for the CDR3 is TGTGCCAGCAGTCAACCGGGACAGGGAGGAAACACCATATATTTT.

The gene calls are TRBV3-1 and TRBJ2-2; D gene unclear. The germline CDR1 and CDR2 sequences are LGHDT and YNNKEL (reference sequence). The CDR3 consists of 14 residues. V dropped 9 bases and J dropped 0 bases, with 11 bases sitting between them. In DNA form, the CDR3 reads TGTGCCAGAGGAGAGCACGCGAACACCGGGGAGCTGTTTTTT. Protein product: CARGEHANTGELFF.

Many counts were recorded for this clonotype. The CDR3 sequence: CASSSRDRGGYTF. CDR3 DNA: TGTGCCAGCAGTAGCCGGGACAGGGGAGGCTACACCTTC. This chain connects TRBV28 to TRBJ1-2; the match to TRBD1 covers 10 bases. This CDR3 has 13 amino acids. J lost 8 bases, V lost 5 bases, and 5 bases had no gene match. Germline V gene sequence: CDR1 MDHEN, CDR2 SYDVKM.

The gene calls are TRBV5-1 and TRBJ1-1; D remains unclear. The CDR3 has 11 amino acids. Trimming pared 5 bases from V and 9 bases from J, leaving 11 bases between. Looked up from germline, CDR1 is SGHRS and CDR2 is YFSETQ. The CDR3 spells CASRLARQAFF. The CDR3 DNA is TGCGCCAGCAGGCTGGCGCGGCAAGCTTTCTTT.

The chain couples TRBV5-4 to TRBJ1-2, with 8 positions matching TRBD1. The CDR3 covers 15 residues. CDR1 is SGHNT and CDR2 is YYREEE in the germline V gene (reference sequence). V was pared by 4 bases and J by 4 bases, with 9 bases of the junction left unmatched. Written as DNA, the CDR3 is TGTGCCAGCAGCGTCGGACAGGGTCCCCTCTATGGCTACACCTTC. Translation: CASSVGQGPLYGYTF.